The source of this T cell receptor beta chain is a study of blood T cell repertoires in COVID-19 (dated by TCRdb to 2018 to 2020). Concerning the study at large: The collaborator samples originated in the United States, Italy and Spain and spanned the acute and convalescent phases of COVID-19. The material from the prospective study consisted of cDNA or gDNA derived from T cells, B-cell-depleted T cells, or PBMCs. Subjects who had been exposed to COVID-19, were actively infected with it, or had recovered from it provided the deeply sampled blood TCRbeta repertoires that made up the dataset. The repertoires were released in a freely available public database intended as a resource for research on the immune response to SARS-CoV-2. The samples were drawn from two sources: the first 160 participants of the ongoing ImmuneRACE study, and about 1,300 subjects contributed by 6 global collaborators. Nearly every sample came with metadata listing a de-identified subject ID, COVID-19 status, age in years and sex. Where HLA class I and class II types were available, the types were taken from metadata supplied by the sample provider, not from assay-based typing. Results and caveats for the whole study, not just this receptor: How much clinical and demographic metadata was included differed by source and by participant, and the metadata was provided uncurated.

Sequences LNHDA (CDR1) and SQIVND (CDR2) are obtained from the germline V gene (reference sequence). The cysteine opens and the phenylalanine closes a CDR3 of 14 amino acids. The sequence is cut down to CDR3 DNA, 42 bases in frame from base 1. The junction carries 17 bases between V and J, which are trimmed by 4 bases and 8 bases respectively. The collaborating institutions used their own protocols to collect whole blood in K2EDTA tubes. For TCRbeta analysis, collaborator samples were shipped as frozen whole blood, as isolated PBMCs, or as DNA extracted from either sample type. TCRbeta CDR3 regions were amplified from genomic DNA by means of the immunoSEQ Assay, a bias-controlled multiplex PCR. In the paper's pipeline: The number of nucleated cells in each sample was estimated by amplification of reference gene primers within the assay. Sequence reads were collapsed and filtered to measure the absolute abundance of every unique TCRbeta CDR3 rearrangement. For each sample, productive Simpson clonality was calculated as the square root of Simpson's diversity index across productive rearrangements. In TCRdb, the immuneACCESS table is reduced to in-frame sequences with V and J assigned. These tables do not hold every clone; where another copy was compared, an unresolved V gene accounts for under half, and the others remain unexplained. V and J calls plus clone size are reproduced from that table; the DNA served to infer D and trimming. For this sample the table gives around 350,000 clones, of which around 87% were detected only once. About 3% of the sample is taken by the ten largest.

A note on this clone: Its antigen is unknown. No much larger clone is present one base from it, and per-base qualities are unavailable.

This sequence uses TRBV19 and TRBJ1-2; 6 matching bases give a weak D call of TRBD1. The source material was peripheral blood. The TCR was taken from a human donor in a cohort sampled during active COVID-19. The CDR3 amino acid sequence is: CASSTAGGAGGYTF. In nucleotides, the sequence is TGTGCCAGTAGTACGGCGGGGGGCGCAGGAGGCTACACCTTC.